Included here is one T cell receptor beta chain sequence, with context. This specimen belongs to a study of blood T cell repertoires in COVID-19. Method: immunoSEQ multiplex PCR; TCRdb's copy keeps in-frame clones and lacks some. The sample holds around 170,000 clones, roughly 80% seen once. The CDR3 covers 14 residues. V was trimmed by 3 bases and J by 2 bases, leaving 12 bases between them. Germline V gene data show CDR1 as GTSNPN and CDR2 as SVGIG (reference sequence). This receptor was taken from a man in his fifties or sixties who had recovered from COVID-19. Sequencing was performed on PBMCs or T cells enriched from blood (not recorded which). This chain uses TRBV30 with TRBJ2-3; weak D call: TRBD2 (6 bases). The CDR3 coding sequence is TGTGCCTGGAGAGGAGGGGTCCTCACAGATACGCAGTATTTT. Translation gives CAWRGGVLTDTQYF.